This TCR beta chain was profiled in a study of T-cell reconstitution after alpha-beta-depleted transplantation in children. The library targeted TCRbeta and was prepared with unique molecular identifiers. Via MiXCR, TCRdb re-called the PCR reads, giving one row per CDR3 protein. Of approximately 490,000 distinct CDR3 sequences detected, over 9.5% appear once; the ten largest clones hold 2% to 2.5%. This CDR3 is 11 amino acids long. Looked up from germline, CDR1 is SGHAT and CDR2 is FQNNGV. V gave up 5 bases and J gave up 5 bases, with 6 bases separating them. This clonotype was counted at least ten times. The antigen remains undetermined. Whole-study findings and limits: Where alpha-beta T cells came from about two months after transplant was reportedly several hundred expanded graft clones.

The starting material was PBMCs, obtained before TCRalphabeta/CD19-depleted stem cell transplant. The sequence derives from a child between 2 and 9 years old with inherited bone marrow failure, due to receive a stem cell transplant. This chain joins TRBV11-2 and TRBJ2-5; no firm D call. This chain's CDR3 is CASSGDETQYF. The CDR3 DNA is TGTGCCAGCAGCGGCGACGAGACCCAGTACTTC.